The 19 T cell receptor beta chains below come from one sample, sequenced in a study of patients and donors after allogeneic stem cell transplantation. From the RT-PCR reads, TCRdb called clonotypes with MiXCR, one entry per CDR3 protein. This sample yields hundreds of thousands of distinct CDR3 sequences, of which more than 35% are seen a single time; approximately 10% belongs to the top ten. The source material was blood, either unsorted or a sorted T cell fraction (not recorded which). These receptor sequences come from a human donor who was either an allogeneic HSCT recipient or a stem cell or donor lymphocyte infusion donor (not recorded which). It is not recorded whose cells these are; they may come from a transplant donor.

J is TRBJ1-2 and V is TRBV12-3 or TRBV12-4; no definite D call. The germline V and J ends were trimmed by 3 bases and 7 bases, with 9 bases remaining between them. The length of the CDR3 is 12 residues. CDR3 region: CASSFFGVGYTF. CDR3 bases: TGTGCCAGCAGTTTTTTCGGGGTTGGCTACACCTTC.

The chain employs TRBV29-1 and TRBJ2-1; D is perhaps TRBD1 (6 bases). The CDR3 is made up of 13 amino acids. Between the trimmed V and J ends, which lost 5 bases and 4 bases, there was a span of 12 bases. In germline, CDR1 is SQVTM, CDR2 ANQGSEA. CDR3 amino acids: CSVILDRYNEQFF. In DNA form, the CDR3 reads TGCAGCGTTATTTTGGACAGATACAATGAGCAGTTCTTC.

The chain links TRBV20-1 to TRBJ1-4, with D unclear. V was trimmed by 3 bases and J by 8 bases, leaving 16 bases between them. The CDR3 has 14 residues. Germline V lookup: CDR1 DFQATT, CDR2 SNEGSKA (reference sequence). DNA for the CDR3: TGCAGTGCTAGCCGGCCCCAAAACCCGGAAAAACTGTTTTTT. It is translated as CSASRPQNPEKLFF.

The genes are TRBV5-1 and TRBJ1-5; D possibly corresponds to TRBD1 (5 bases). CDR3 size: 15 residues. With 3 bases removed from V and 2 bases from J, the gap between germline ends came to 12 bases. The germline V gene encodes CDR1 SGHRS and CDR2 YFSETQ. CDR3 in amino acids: CASSSRAFGNQPQHF. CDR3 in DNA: TGCGCCAGCAGCTCCAGGGCTTTTGGCAATCAGCCCCAGCATTTT.

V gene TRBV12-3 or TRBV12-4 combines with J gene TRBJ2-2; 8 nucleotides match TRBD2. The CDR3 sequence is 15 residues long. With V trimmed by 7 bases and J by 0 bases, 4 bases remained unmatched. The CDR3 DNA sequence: TGTGCCAGCATTAGCGGGACACCGAACACCGGGGAGCTGTTTTTT. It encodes CASISGTPNTGELFF.

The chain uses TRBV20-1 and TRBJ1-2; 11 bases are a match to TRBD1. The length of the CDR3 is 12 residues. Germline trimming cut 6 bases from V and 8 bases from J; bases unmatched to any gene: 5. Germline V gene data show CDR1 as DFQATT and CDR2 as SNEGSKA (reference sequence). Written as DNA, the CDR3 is TGCAGTGCCAAGGACAGGGGGCGCGGCTACACCTTC. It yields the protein CSAKDRGRGYTF.

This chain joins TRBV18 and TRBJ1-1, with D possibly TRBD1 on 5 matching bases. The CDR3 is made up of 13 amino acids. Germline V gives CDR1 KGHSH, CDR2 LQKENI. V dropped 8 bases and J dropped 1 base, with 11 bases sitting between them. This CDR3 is CASQGRENTEAFF. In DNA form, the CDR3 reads TGTGCCAGCCAGGGACGAGAGAACACTGAAGCTTTCTTT.

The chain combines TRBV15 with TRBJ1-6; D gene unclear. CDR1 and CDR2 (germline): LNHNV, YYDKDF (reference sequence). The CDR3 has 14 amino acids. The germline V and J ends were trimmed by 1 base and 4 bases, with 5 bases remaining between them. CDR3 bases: TGTGCCACCAGCAGAGGACGGTATAATTCACCCCTCCACTTT. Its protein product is CATSRGRYNSPLHF.

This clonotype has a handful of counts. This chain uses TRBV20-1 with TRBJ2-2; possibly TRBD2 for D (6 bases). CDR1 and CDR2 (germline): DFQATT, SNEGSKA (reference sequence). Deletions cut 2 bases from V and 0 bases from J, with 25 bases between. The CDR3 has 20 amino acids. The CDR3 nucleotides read TGCAGTGCTAGACGATCCCTCAACCTGGCGGGGTACGCGAACACCGGGGAGCTGTTTTTT. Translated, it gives CSARRSLNLAGYANTGELFF.

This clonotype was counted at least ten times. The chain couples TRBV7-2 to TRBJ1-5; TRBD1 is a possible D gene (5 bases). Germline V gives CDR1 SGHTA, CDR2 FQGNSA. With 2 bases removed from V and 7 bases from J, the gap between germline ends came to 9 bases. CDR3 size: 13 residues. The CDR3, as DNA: TGTGCCAGCAGCTTATTCAGGGCACAGCCCCAGCATTTT. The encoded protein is CASSLFRAQPQHF. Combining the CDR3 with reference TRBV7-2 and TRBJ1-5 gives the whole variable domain GAGVSQSPSNKVTEKGKDVELRCDPISGHTALYWYRQSLGQGLEFLIYFQGNSAPDKSGLPSDRFSAERTGGSVSTLTIQRTQQEDSAVYLCASSLFRAQPQHFGDGTRLSIL.

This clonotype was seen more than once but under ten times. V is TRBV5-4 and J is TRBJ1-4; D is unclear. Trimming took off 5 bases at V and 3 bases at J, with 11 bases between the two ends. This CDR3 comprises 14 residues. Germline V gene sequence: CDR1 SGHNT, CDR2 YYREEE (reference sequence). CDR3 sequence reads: CASSIQQANEKLFF. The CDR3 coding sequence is TGTGCCAGCAGTATACAGCAGGCTAATGAAAAACTGTTTTTT.

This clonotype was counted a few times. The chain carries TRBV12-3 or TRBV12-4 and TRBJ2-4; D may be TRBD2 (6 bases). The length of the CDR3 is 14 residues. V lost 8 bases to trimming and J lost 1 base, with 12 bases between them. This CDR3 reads CASGRGDAKNIQYF. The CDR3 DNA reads TGTGCCAGCGGGCGGGGCGATGCCAAAAACATTCAGTACTTC.

CDR3 coding DNA: TGTGCCAGCAGCCCTACGGCAGAGACCCAGTACTTC. Protein product: CASSPTAETQYF. The chain has TRBV7-9 and TRBJ2-5; D is undetermined. V was pared by 5 bases and J by 4 bases, with 8 bases between. The CDR3 loop spans 12 amino acids. Germline lookup yields CDR1 SEHNR and CDR2 FQNEAQ (reference sequence). Complete variable domain (other parts from reference TRBV7-9 and TRBJ2-5): DTGVSQNPRHKITKRGQNVTFRCDPISEHNRLYWYRQTLGQGPEFLTYFQNEAQLEKSRLLSDRFSAERPKGSFSTLEIQRTEQGDSAMYLCASSPTAETQYFGPGTRLLVL.

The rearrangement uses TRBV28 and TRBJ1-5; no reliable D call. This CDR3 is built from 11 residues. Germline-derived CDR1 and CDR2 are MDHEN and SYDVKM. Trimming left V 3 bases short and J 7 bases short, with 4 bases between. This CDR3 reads CASSFRQPQHF. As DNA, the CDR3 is TGTGCCAGCAGTTTCAGGCAGCCCCAGCATTTT.

The CDR3 nucleotides read TGTGCCAGCAGCCCGAGGACAGGGGCGCAGGGGCAGCCCCAGCATTTT. This codes for CASSPRTGAQGQPQHF. The V gene is TRBV7-9, the J gene TRBJ1-5; 9 bases line up with TRBD1. Germline V lookup: CDR1 SEHNR, CDR2 FQNEAQ (reference sequence). Germline trimming cut 5 bases from V and 7 bases from J; bases unmatched to any gene: 12. The CDR3 length is 16 residues.

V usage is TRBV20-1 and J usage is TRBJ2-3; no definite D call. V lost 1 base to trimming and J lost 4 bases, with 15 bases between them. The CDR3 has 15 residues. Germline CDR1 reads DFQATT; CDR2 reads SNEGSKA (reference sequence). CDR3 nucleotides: TGCAGTGCTAGAGCGGCAGTATCGATATCAGATACGCAGTATTTT. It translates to CSARAAVSISDTQYF.

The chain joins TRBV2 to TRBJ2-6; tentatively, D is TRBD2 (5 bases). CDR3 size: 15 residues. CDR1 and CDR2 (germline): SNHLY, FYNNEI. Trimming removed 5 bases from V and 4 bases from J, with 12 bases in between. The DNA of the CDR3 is TGTGCCAGCAGTTTCAAAGCGGCGGGGGCCAACGTCCTGACTTTC. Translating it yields CASSFKAAGANVLTF.

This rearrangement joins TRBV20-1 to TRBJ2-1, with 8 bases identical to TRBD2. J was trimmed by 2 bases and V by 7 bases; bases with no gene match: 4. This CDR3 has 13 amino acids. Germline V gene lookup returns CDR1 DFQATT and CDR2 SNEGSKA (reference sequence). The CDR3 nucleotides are TGCAGTGAGGGCGGGGGGCCCTACAATGAGCAGTTCTTC. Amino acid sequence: CSEGGGPYNEQFF.

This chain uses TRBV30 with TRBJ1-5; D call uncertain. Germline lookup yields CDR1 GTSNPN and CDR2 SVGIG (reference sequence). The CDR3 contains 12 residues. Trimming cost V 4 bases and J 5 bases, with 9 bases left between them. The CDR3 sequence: CAWNRADQPQHF. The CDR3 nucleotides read TGTGCCTGGAATCGAGCGGATCAGCCCCAGCATTTT.